Following are 18 T cell receptor beta chains from one sample sequenced in a study of response to subunit inactivated influenza vaccine. Each CDR3 protein is one row after TCRdb ran MiXCR on the RT-PCR reads. The sample has some 600,000 distinct CDR3 sequences, roughly 15% seen once. The specimen was PBMCs from blood, collected approximately 15 days before vaccination. All receptors come from a man aged 50-60 years who received an inactivated influenza vaccine.

The sample holds one count of this clonotype. One junction end disagrees with the germline gene, perhaps due to a read error. V usage is TRBV20-1 and J usage is TRBJ1-5, with TRBD1 as a possible D gene (6 bases). CDR1 and CDR2 from the germline V gene are DFQATT and SNEGSKA (reference sequence). The CDR3 has 14 residues. The CDR3 spells CSTSWGTISQPQHF. CDR3 DNA sequence: TGCAGTACTAGTTGGGGGACAATCAGCCAGCCCCAGCATTTT.

V is TRBV20-1 and J is TRBJ2-1; D is undetermined. There are 13 residues in the CDR3. Deletions cut 2 bases from V and 4 bases from J, with 9 bases between. Germline CDR1 and CDR2: DFQATT and SNEGSKA (reference sequence). This CDR3 is CSARMTTYNEQFF. CDR3 coding DNA: TGCAGTGCTAGAATGACCACATACAATGAGCAGTTCTTC.

The rearrangement uses TRBV20-1 and TRBJ2-1, with 12 bases that match TRBD2. The CDR3 is 17 residues long. V lost 2 bases, J lost 0 bases, and 5 bases stayed unmatched. Germline-derived CDR1 and CDR2 are DFQATT and SNEGSKA (reference sequence). CDR3 in DNA: TGCAGTGCTAGACCTGGGACTAGCGGGTTCTCCTACAATGAGCAGTTCTTC. It encodes CSARPGTSGFSYNEQFF.

This clonotype was recorded once. The chain combines TRBV7-2 with TRBJ2-1, with 7 bases aligning to TRBD2. This CDR3 has 17 residues. With V trimmed by 1 base and J by 0 bases, 6 bases remained unmatched. In germline, CDR1 is SGHTA, CDR2 FQGNSA. The CDR3 sequence: CASSLVRDYHSYNEQFF. The CDR3 DNA reads as TGTGCCAGCAGCTTAGTCCGGGACTACCACTCCTACAATGAGCAGTTCTTC. The whole variable domain, filled in from reference TRBV7-2 and TRBJ2-1, reads GAGVSQSPSNKVTEKGKDVELRCDPISGHTALYWYRQSLGQGLEFLIYFQGNSAPDKSGLPSDRFSAERTGGSVSTLTIQRTQQEDSAVYLCASSLVRDYHSYNEQFFGPGTRLTVL.

The CDR3 sequence: CASSSGDRAEQYF. DNA for the CDR3: TGTGCCAGCAGTTCGGGGGACAGGGCCGAGCAGTACTTC. This chain links TRBV12-3 or TRBV12-4 with TRBJ2-7, with 9 bases identical to TRBD1. The V and J ends lost 4 bases and 6 bases, in that order; junction bases with no gene match: 4. There are 13 residues in the CDR3.

This clonotype turned up a few times. V usage is TRBV7-6 and J usage is TRBJ2-5; tentative D call: TRBD2 (7 bases). Per germline, CDR1 SGHVS and CDR2 FNYEAQ. This CDR3 is 13 amino acids long. The V end was cut by 6 bases, the J end by 4 bases, with 12 bases between. The CDR3 DNA follows: TGTGCCAGCAGGAAGGGGGGGGGAGAGACCCAGTACTTC. This gives the protein CASRKGGGETQYF.

This clonotype appeared many times. V and J are TRBV27 and TRBJ1-1, with D tentatively TRBD1 (5 bases). The CDR3 extends over 14 amino acids. Trimming removed 6 bases at V and 3 bases at J, with 14 bases between. Germline lookup yields CDR1 MNHEY and CDR2 SMNVEV (reference sequence). The CDR3 protein is CASRDTWGYTEAFF. The DNA of the CDR3 is TGTGCCAGCAGGGACACTTGGGGTTACACTGAAGCTTTCTTT.

The rearrangement joins TRBV3-1 to TRBJ1-2, with 9 nucleotides matching TRBD1. Losses at the gene ends were 2 bases for V and 7 bases for J; bases not matched to a gene: 5. The CDR3 is 14 residues long. Germline V gives CDR1 LGHDT, CDR2 YNNKEL (reference sequence). The CDR3 coding sequence is TGTGCCAGCAGCCAAAACAGGGGGCGCGGTGGCTACACCTTC. It is translated as CASSQNRGRGGYTF.

This clonotype was picked up a small number of times. The chain carries TRBV4-3 and TRBJ1-2; weak D call: TRBD1 (6 bases). The ends were cut back, 0 bases at V and 0 bases at J, with 8 bases in the middle. The CDR3 is made up of 15 amino acids. CDR1 LGHNA and CDR2 YSLEER come from the germline V gene. In nucleotides, the CDR3 is TGCGCCAGCAGCCAAGATGAGGGGGCTAACTATGGCTACACCTTC. Translating gives CASSQDEGANYGYTF.

V and J are TRBV29-1 and TRBJ2-2; no reliable D call. The CDR3 sequence is 13 residues long. Trimming shortened V by 4 bases and J by 5 bases, and 11 bases separated the two germline ends. Germline values: CDR1 SQVTM, CDR2 ANQGSEA. The CDR3: CSVGKGWTGELFF. The CDR3, as DNA: TGCAGCGTTGGTAAGGGCTGGACCGGGGAGCTGTTTTTT.

This clonotype was seen many times. V is TRBV10-3 and J is TRBJ1-1, with D unresolved. The V gene lost 6 bases and the J gene lost 1 base, with 15 bases spanning the gap. The CDR3 length is 15 residues. The germline CDR1 and CDR2 sequences are ENHRY and SYGVKD. In nucleotides, the CDR3 is TGTGCCATCAGCCGACGCGGGGAGCCGAACACTGAAGCTTTCTTT. This translates into CAISRRGEPNTEAFF.

A note on this clonotype: Germline and junction disagree at one end, which may indicate a read error. The rearrangement uses TRBV5-4 and TRBJ1-4; D is undetermined. The germline V gene encodes CDR1 SGHNT and CDR2 YYREEE (reference sequence). The CDR3 extends over 16 amino acids. The CDR3 bases are TGTGCCAGGAGCTTGGACGGGGATGCAACTAATGAAAAACTGTTTTTT. This codes for CARSLDGDATNEKLFF.

This clonotype was counted only a few times. The rearrangement joins TRBV7-8 to TRBJ2-1, with a possible D match to TRBD2 (5 bases). Germline V gives CDR1 SGHVS, CDR2 FQNEAQ. Trimming cost V 6 bases and J 4 bases, with 19 bases left between them. CDR3 length: 16 amino acids. The CDR3 reads CASSLGGAIGYNEQFF. Written as DNA, the CDR3 is TGTGCCAGCAGTCTAGGAGGCGCAATTGGGTACAATGAGCAGTTCTTC. The full variable domain, completed using reference TRBV7-8 and TRBJ2-1, is GAGVSQSPRYKVAKRGQDVALRCDPISGHVSLFWYQQALGQGPEFLTYFQNEAQLDKSGLPSDRFFAERPEGSVSTLKIQRTQQEDSAVYLCASSLGGAIGYNEQFFGPGTRLTVL.

Many counts were recorded for this clonotype. A junction boundary mismatches the germline segment, possibly from a read error. This rearrangement joins TRBV2 to TRBJ2-3; TRBD2 is a possible D gene (6 bases). This CDR3 comprises 12 residues. Germline CDR1 SNHLY, CDR2 FYNNEI. The CDR3 protein is CASSEARELARF. The CDR3 bases are TGTGCCAGCAGTGAAGCTCGGGAACTAGCCCGTTTT.

This clonotype appeared many times. The chain is built from TRBV5-1 and TRBJ2-1, with D maybe TRBD2 (6 bases). The CDR3 is 14 residues long. The ends were cut back, 1 base at V and 8 bases at J, with 13 bases in the middle. Per germline, CDR1 SGHRS and CDR2 YFSETQ. CDR3 amino acids: CASSLPSAGDEQFF. As DNA, the CDR3 is TGCGCCAGCAGCTTGCCTAGCGCTGGGGATGAGCAGTTCTTC.

The chain carries TRBV4-1 and TRBJ2-7, with TRBD1 matching over 9 bases. The CDR3 sequence is 14 residues long. Trimming cost V 4 bases and J 4 bases; bases outside gene matches: 5. Germline loops: CDR1 MGHRA, CDR2 YSYEKL. This CDR3 is CASSRRQGVYEQYF. CDR3 DNA: TGCGCCAGCAGCCGGAGACAGGGGGTGTACGAGCAGTACTTC.

This clonotype was recorded at least ten times. Here the CDR3 DNA reads TGTGCCAGCAGTGAATCTGGGGGCTCCTACAATGAGCAGTTCTTC. Its protein product is CASSESGGSYNEQFF. V gene TRBV6-1 combines with J gene TRBJ2-1; TRBD1 or TRBD2 may be the D gene (5 bases each). The CDR3 is 15 residues long. Trimming took 2 bases from V and 0 from J, leaving 8 bases between them. Germline V gene sequence: CDR1 MNHNS, CDR2 SASEGT.

This clonotype was seen more than once but under ten times. V and J are TRBV6-2 or TRBV6-3 and TRBJ2-1; a possible D gene is TRBD1 (6 bases). The V end was cut by 0 bases, the J end by 3 bases, with 24 bases between. Germline V gene sequence: CDR1 MNHEY, CDR2 SVGEGT. CDR3 length: 20 amino acids. CDR3 DNA: TGTGCCAGCAGTTACTCGATGGGGGCGTTTCCCCACCCCTTCTACAATGAGCAGTTCTTC. Translated: CASSYSMGAFPHPFYNEQFF.